Included here is one TCR beta chain sequence, with context. Its matching antigen is unknown. Investigators isolated RNA and reverse transcribed it into cDNA to act as the sequencing template. Measured with immunoSEQ multiplex PCR; TCRdb has only the in-frame clones, and not every one. The sample lists 150,000 to 200,000 clones; 40% to 65% were seen once. The sample is drawn from a study of CD8+ T cells in alopecia areata. As for the study in general: Each day, treated patients took oral tofacitinib twice, at 5 to 10 mg per dose. General observations from the study: Researchers say the link of baseline CD8+ expansion to response remains uncertain, with one nonresponder. Across lesional scalp, and particularly alopecia totalis/universalis, clonality surpassed that of normal scalp.

Treatment: oral pan-JAK inhibitor, 5-10 mg twice daily. Peripheral blood, together with lesional scalp punch biopsies, was collected from alopecia areata patients. V dropped 1 base and J dropped 2 bases, with 23 bases sitting between them. The CDR3 length is 18 residues. Germline loops: CDR1 SQVTM, CDR2 ANQGSEA. V gene TRBV29-1 combines with J gene TRBJ1-1, with a weak D call TRBD1 (6 bases). The sequenced sample was CD8+ T cells sorted from blood, obtained at week 24, from a patient treated with tofacitinib. The origin of this receptor is a human donor with alopecia areata. This chain's CDR3 is CSVEVWGTWDEQNTEAFF. In nucleotides, the CDR3 is TGCAGCGTTGAAGTCTGGGGGACATGGGACGAACAAAACACTGAAGCTTTCTTT.